The clone carrying this TCR beta chain was seen only once. V shed 5 bases, J shed 2 bases, and the junction held 5 bases outside the gene matches. This CDR3 spans 14 amino acids. CDR1 and CDR2 from the germline V gene are SGHTA and FQGNSA. The data were produced by immunoSEQ multiplex PCR, yet TCRdb's version contains in-frame clones alone and is incomplete. Found here are 150,000 to 200,000 clones, roughly 90% of them singletons; the top ten hold approximately 2.2%. This entry is derived from a study of cytomegalovirus exposure and HLA in healthy donors. The specimen sequenced was PBMCs. This TCR was recovered from a woman under 30 in good health and CMV-seronegative. The chain links TRBV7-2 to TRBJ2-7, with TRBD2 matching 8 bases. In DNA form, the CDR3 reads TGTGCCAGCAGCCCCGGGAGGGTCGCCTACGAGCAGTACTTC. Its protein product is CASSPGRVAYEQYF.